This is a list of T cell receptor beta chains from one sample in a study of shared clonotypes between healthy human individuals. Sequencing used immunoSEQ multiplex PCR; TCRdb keeps in-frame clones, though not all of them. The profile shows over a million clones, roughly 96% of them singletons. Sequenced input: naive CD4+ T cells sorted from blood. These TCRs come from a man aged 25 to 45 in good health. Each CDR3 is given with its conserved first and last residue. Each record gives: J gene, D gene, clone size, V gene, CDR3 DNA, CDR3 protein. D genes are given only for firm matches. Clone size, where shown, is once, few, many, or a class for clones that have expanded.

J gene: TRBJ1-5
D gene: TRBD1
clone size: few
V gene: TRBV7-6
CDR3 DNA: TGTGCCAGCAGCCCAGGGACAGGCAATCAGCCCCAGCATTTT
CDR3 protein: CASSPGTGNQPQHF

J gene: TRBJ2-2
D gene: NA
clone size: NA
V gene: TRBV19
CDR3 DNA: TGTGCCAGTAGTATCTCTACGTTCCCCGGGGAGCTGTTTTTT
CDR3 protein: CASSISTFPGELFF

J gene: TRBJ2-7
D gene: NA
clone size: NA
V gene: TRBV27
CDR3 DNA: TGTGCCAGCCTCTCGAGAGGGCCCGTTTACGAGCAGTACTTC
CDR3 protein: CASLSRGPVYEQYF

J gene: TRBJ2-7
D gene: NA
clone size: NA
V gene: TRBV28
CDR3 DNA: TGTGCCAGCTCCTCCTCCTACGAGCAGTACTTC
CDR3 protein: CASSSSYEQYF

J gene: TRBJ2-5
D gene: NA
clone size: NA
V gene: TRBV7-2
CDR3 DNA: TGTGCCAGCAGCTTAGTTCGAGGAGAGACCCAGTACTTC
CDR3 protein: CASSLVRGETQYF

J gene: TRBJ2-1
D gene: TRBD1
clone size: NA
V gene: TRBV7-6
CDR3 DNA: TGTGCCAGCAGCTTGGGAACCGGGACAGCTTCCTACAATGAGCAGTTCTTC
CDR3 protein: CASSLGTGTASYNEQFF

J gene: TRBJ2-2
D gene: NA
clone size: NA
V gene: TRBV5-1
CDR3 DNA: TGCGCCAGCAGCAGGGCCGGGGCTGGGGAGCTGTTTTTT
CDR3 protein: CASSRAGAGELFF

J gene: TRBJ2-7
D gene: TRBD2
clone size: NA
V gene: TRBV5-4
CDR3 DNA: TGTGCCAGCAGCCTCACTAGCGCCTCCTACGAGCAGTACTTC
CDR3 protein: CASSLTSASYEQYF

J gene: TRBJ1-5
D gene: NA
clone size: NA
V gene: TRBV10-2
CDR3 DNA: TGCGCCAGCAGTGATAGGCAGTCCCAGCCCCAGCATTTT
CDR3 protein: CASSDRQSQPQHF

J gene: TRBJ1-1
D gene: TRBD1
clone size: NA
V gene: TRBV18
CDR3 DNA: TGTGCCAGCTCACCCAACAGGGGTCTGAACACTGAAGCTTTCTTT
CDR3 protein: CASSPNRGLNTEAFF

J gene: TRBJ2-1
D gene: TRBD2
clone size: few
V gene: TRBV9
CDR3 DNA: TGTGCCAGCAGCGGGGGACTAGCGGGAAGTGAGCAGTTCTTC
CDR3 protein: CASSGGLAGSEQFF

J gene: TRBJ2-1
D gene: NA
clone size: once
V gene: TRBV27
CDR3 DNA: TGTGCCAGCAGTTATAATCAAATTTCAGTCAGGTTCTTC
CDR3 protein: CASSYNQISVRFF

J gene: TRBJ2-7
D gene: NA
clone size: NA
V gene: TRBV23-1
CDR3 DNA: TGCGCCAGCGGGGCCGGGAATCTCAGCTCCTACGAGCAGTACTTC
CDR3 protein: CASGAGNLSSYEQYF

J gene: TRBJ1-5
D gene: TRBD1
clone size: NA
V gene: TRBV27
CDR3 DNA: TGTGCCAGCAGTTTATCCTCCGGGACAGTCAGGAATCAGCCCCAGCATTTT
CDR3 protein: CASSLSSGTVRNQPQHF

J gene: TRBJ1-3
D gene: NA
clone size: once
V gene: TRBV7-9
CDR3 DNA: TGTGCCAGCAGCCAGAAACCAGGAGACTCTGGAAACACCATATATTTT
CDR3 protein: CASSQKPGDSGNTIYF

J gene: TRBJ2-1
D gene: TRBD2
clone size: NA
V gene: TRBV27
CDR3 DNA: TGTGCCAGCAGGACTAGCGGGAGTGCTGAGCAGTTCTTC
CDR3 protein: CASRTSGSAEQFF

J gene: TRBJ1-1
D gene: NA
clone size: NA
V gene: TRBV6-1
CDR3 DNA: TGTGCCAGCAGTGGATATGGGGGGGAAGCTTTCTTT
CDR3 protein: CASSGYGGEAFF

J gene: TRBJ1-5
D gene: NA
clone size: NA
V gene: TRBV28
CDR3 DNA: TGTGCCAGCAGTACATCGGGACGCTTGCTCAATCAGCCCCAGCATTTT
CDR3 protein: CASSTSGRLLNQPQHF

J gene: TRBJ1-5
D gene: NA
clone size: NA
V gene: TRBV7-9
CDR3 DNA: TGTGCCAGCAGCTTCGGACAGAATCAGCCCCAGCATTTT
CDR3 protein: CASSFGQNQPQHF

J gene: TRBJ2-5
D gene: TRBD2
clone size: NA
V gene: TRBV5-6
CDR3 DNA: TGTGCCAGCAGCTCTAGCGGGAGGGCCTCTGAGACCCAGTACTTC
CDR3 protein: CASSSSGRASETQYF

J gene: TRBJ2-1
D gene: NA
clone size: NA
V gene: TRBV15
CDR3 DNA: TGTGCCACCAGCAGAGAAAATCAAGGGCTAGCGAGCGATGAGCAGTTCTTC
CDR3 protein: CATSRENQGLASDEQFF

J gene: TRBJ2-5
D gene: NA
clone size: NA
V gene: TRBV19
CDR3 DNA: TGTGCCAGTAGTAATACAGGCGAAGAGACCCAGTACTTC
CDR3 protein: CASSNTGEETQYF

J gene: TRBJ2-5
D gene: NA
clone size: NA
V gene: TRBV7-8
CDR3 DNA: TGTGCCAGCAGCCCCGAGAGGGGAGGAGAGACCCAGTACTTC
CDR3 protein: CASSPERGGETQYF

J gene: TRBJ1-5
D gene: NA
clone size: NA
V gene: TRBV15
CDR3 DNA: TGTGCCACCAGCAGAGATCCAATCAATCAGCCCCAGCATTTT
CDR3 protein: CATSRDPINQPQHF

J gene: TRBJ2-5
D gene: NA
clone size: NA
V gene: TRBV28
CDR3 DNA: TGTGCCAGCAGTTTTGGGCCGATCCAAGAGACCCAGTACTTC
CDR3 protein: CASSFGPIQETQYF

J gene: TRBJ1-5
D gene: NA
clone size: NA
V gene: TRBV27
CDR3 DNA: TGTGCCAGCAGTTTCAGGGTGTGGGATCAGCCCCAGCATTTT
CDR3 protein: CASSFRVWDQPQHF

J gene: TRBJ1-4
D gene: NA
clone size: NA
V gene: TRBV15
CDR3 DNA: TGTGCCACCAGCAGAGATCTCAGGCCAACTAATGAAAAACTGTTTTTT
CDR3 protein: CATSRDLRPTNEKLFF

J gene: TRBJ1-1
D gene: NA
clone size: once
V gene: TRBV29-1
CDR3 DNA: TGCAGCGGATACAAGACAGGGAACACTGAAGCTTTCTTT
CDR3 protein: CSGYKTGNTEAFF

J gene: TRBJ2-7
D gene: TRBD2
clone size: NA
V gene: TRBV5-4
CDR3 DNA: TGTGCCAGCAGCTTGGACGGGAGGGCCGGTAACGAGCAGTACTTC
CDR3 protein: CASSLDGRAGNEQYF

J gene: TRBJ2-7
D gene: NA
clone size: few
V gene: TRBV27
CDR3 DNA: TGTGCCAGCAGTTTGGTACCGGGATTCGGCTACGAGCAGTACTTC
CDR3 protein: CASSLVPGFGYEQYF

J gene: TRBJ2-7
D gene: TRBD1
clone size: NA
V gene: TRBV2
CDR3 DNA: TGTGCCAGCAGGAGGGACAGGAACTCCTACGAGCAGTACTTC
CDR3 protein: CASRRDRNSYEQYF

J gene: TRBJ2-1
D gene: TRBD2
clone size: NA
V gene: TRBV19
CDR3 DNA: TGTGCCAGTAGCTATACCGGACTAGGGAAGGGCAATGAGCAGTTCTTC
CDR3 protein: CASSYTGLGKGNEQFF

J gene: TRBJ1-2
D gene: TRBD1
clone size: NA
V gene: TRBV7-2
CDR3 DNA: TGTGCCAGCAGCTTAAGGACAGGGGGCGCCTATGGCTACACCTTC
CDR3 protein: CASSLRTGGAYGYTF

J gene: TRBJ2-7
D gene: NA
clone size: NA
V gene: TRBV10-1
CDR3 DNA: TGCGCCAGCAGTGATGTACGAGCCCCGACATCCTACGAGCAGTACTTC
CDR3 protein: CASSDVRAPTSYEQYF

J gene: TRBJ2-2
D gene: NA
clone size: NA
V gene: TRBV7-6
CDR3 DNA: TGTGCCAGCAGCTTAGCGCTAACAGGGGGGGCCACCGGGGAGCTGTTTTTT
CDR3 protein: CASSLALTGGATGELFF

J gene: TRBJ2-3
D gene: TRBD1
clone size: NA
V gene: TRBV10-2
CDR3 DNA: TGCGCCAGCAGTGATCATAGTGGGACAGGGGTCTATTTT
CDR3 protein: CASSDHSGTGVYF